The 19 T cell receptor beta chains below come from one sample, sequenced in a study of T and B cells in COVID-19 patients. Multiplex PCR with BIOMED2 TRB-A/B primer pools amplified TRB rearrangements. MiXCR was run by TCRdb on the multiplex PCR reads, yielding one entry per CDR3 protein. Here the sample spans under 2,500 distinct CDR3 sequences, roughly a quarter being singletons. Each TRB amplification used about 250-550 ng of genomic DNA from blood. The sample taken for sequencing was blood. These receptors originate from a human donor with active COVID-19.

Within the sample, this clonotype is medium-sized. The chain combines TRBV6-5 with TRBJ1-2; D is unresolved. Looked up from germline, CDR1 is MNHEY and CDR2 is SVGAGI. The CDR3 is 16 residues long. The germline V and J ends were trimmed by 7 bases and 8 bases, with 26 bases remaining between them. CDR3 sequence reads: CASILRPGNSLRGYTF. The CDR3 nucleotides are TGTGCCAGCATTTTACGACCGGGTAATTCCCTTCGCGGCTACACCTTC.

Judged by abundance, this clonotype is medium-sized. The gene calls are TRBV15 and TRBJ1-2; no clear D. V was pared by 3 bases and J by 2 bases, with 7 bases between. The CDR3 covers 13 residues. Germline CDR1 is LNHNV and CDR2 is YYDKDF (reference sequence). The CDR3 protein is CATSRPGNYGYTF. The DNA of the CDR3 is TGTGCCACCAGCAGGCCTGGGAACTATGGCTACACCTTC.

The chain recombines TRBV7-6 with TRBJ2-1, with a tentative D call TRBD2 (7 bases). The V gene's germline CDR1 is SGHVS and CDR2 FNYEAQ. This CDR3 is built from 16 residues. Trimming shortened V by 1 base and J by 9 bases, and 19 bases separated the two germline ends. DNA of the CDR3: TGTGCCAGCAGCTTAGAGGGGGGAGCGGGAAATGTTGAGCAGTTCTTC. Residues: CASSLEGGAGNVEQFF.

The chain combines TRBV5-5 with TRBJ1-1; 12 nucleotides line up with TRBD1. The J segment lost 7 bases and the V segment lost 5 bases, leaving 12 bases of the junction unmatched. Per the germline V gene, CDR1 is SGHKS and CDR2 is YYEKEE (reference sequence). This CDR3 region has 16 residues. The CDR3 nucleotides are TGTGCCAGCAGTCGAGCTTGGGACAGGGGGCAGGGTGAAGCTTTCTTT. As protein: CASSRAWDRGQGEAFF.

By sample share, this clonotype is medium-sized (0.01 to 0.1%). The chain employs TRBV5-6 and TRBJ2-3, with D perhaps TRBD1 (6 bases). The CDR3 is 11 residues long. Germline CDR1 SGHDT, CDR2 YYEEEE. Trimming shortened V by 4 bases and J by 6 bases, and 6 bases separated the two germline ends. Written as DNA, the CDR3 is TGTGCCAGCAGCGGGGGCGATACGCAGTATTTT. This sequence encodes CASSGGDTQYF. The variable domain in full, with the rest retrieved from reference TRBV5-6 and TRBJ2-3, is DAGVTQSPTHLIKTRGQQVTLRCSPKSGHDTVSWYQQALGQGPQFIFQYYEEEERQRGNFPDRFSGHQFPNYSSELNVNALLLGDSALYLCASSGGDTQYFGPGTRLTVL.

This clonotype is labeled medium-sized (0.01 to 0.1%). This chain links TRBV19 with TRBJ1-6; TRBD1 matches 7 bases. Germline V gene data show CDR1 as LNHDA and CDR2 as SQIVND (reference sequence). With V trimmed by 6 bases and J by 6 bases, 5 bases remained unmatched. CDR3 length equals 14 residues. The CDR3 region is CASRETGTNSPLHF. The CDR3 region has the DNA TGTGCCAGTAGGGAGACAGGGACTAATTCACCCCTCCACTTT.

CDR3 sequence: CASSLATGLAGSMGDTQYF. The CDR3 DNA sequence: TGTGCCAGCAGCTTAGCGACGGGACTAGCGGGATCCATGGGAGATACGCAGTATTTT. The chain recombines TRBV11-1 with TRBJ2-3; 13 nucleotides match TRBD2. Germline CDR1 reads SGHAT; CDR2 reads FQDESV (reference sequence). V gave up 0 bases and J gave up 5 bases; unmatched junction bases: 11. This CDR3 has 19 amino acids.

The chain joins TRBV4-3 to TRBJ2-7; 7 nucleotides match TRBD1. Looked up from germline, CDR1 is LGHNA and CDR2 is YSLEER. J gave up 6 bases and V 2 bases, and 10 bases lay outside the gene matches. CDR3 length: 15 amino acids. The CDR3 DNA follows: TGCGCCAGCAGCCAAACCGACAGGGCCCCTGGCGAGCAGTACTTC. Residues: CASSQTDRAPGEQYF.

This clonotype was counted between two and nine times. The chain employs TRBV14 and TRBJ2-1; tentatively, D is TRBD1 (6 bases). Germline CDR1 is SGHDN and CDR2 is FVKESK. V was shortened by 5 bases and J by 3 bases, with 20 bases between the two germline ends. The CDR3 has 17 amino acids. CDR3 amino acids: CASSTDPGATYYNEQFF. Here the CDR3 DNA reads TGTGCCAGCAGCACCGACCCAGGGGCGACTTACTACAATGAGCAGTTCTTC.

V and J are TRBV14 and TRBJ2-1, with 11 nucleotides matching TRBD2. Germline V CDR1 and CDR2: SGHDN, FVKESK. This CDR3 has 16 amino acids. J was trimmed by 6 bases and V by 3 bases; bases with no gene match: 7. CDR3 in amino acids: CASSHASGRYINEQFF. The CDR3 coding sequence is TGTGCCAGCAGCCATGCTAGCGGGAGGTACATCAATGAGCAGTTCTTC.

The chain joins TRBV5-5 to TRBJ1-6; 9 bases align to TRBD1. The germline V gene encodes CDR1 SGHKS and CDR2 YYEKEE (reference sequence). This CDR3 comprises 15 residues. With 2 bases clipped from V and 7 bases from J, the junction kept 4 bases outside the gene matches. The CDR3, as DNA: TGTGCCAGCAGCTTCGGACAGGGGTCGAATTCACCCCTCCACTTT. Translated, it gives CASSFGQGSNSPLHF.

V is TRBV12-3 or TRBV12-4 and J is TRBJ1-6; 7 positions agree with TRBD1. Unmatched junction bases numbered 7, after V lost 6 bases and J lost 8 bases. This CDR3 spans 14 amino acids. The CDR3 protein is CASSRDSRYSPLHF. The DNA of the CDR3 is TGTGCCAGCAGCCGGGACAGCCGTTATTCACCCCTCCACTTT.

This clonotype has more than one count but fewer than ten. CDR3 nucleotides: TGTGCCAGCTCACCACCGTCCAAAGCGGGAGGGCGATACGAGCAGTACTTC. Amino acids: CASSPPSKAGGRYEQYF. The gene calls are TRBV18 and TRBJ2-7; the match to TRBD2 covers 10 bases. This CDR3 region has 17 residues. J was trimmed by 4 bases and V by 0 bases; bases with no gene match: 9. Germline-derived CDR1 and CDR2 are KGHSH and LQKENI.

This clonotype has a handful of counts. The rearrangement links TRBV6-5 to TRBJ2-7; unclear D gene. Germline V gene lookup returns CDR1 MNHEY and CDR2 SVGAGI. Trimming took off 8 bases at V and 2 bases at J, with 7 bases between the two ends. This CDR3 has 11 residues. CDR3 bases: TGTGCCAGCCTTGGGACCTACGAGCAGTACTTC. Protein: CASLGTYEQYF.

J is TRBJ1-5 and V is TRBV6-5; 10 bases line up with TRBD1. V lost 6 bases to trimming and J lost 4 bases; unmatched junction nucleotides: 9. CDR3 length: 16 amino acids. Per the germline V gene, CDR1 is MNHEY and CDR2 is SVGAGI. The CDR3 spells CASSPEGDRGNQPQHF. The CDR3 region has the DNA TGTGCCAGCAGCCCCGAGGGGGACAGGGGTAATCAGCCCCAGCATTTT.

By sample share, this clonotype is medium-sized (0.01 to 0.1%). Here the CDR3 DNA reads TGTGCCTGGAGTGCGGCTCTTGATACGCAGTATTTT. Protein product: CAWSAALDTQYF. The J gene is TRBJ2-3, the V gene TRBV30; D is uncertain. The CDR3 is made up of 12 amino acids. Germline V gene data show CDR1 as GTSNPN and CDR2 as SVGIG (reference sequence). V was clipped by 1 base and J by 6 bases, with 8 bases between them.

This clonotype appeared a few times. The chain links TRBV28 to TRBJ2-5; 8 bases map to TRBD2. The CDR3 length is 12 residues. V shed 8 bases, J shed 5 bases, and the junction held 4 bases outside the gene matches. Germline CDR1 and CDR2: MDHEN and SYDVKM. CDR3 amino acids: CASRTGGETQYF. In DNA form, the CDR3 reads TGTGCCAGCCGGACGGGAGGGGAGACCCAGTACTTC.

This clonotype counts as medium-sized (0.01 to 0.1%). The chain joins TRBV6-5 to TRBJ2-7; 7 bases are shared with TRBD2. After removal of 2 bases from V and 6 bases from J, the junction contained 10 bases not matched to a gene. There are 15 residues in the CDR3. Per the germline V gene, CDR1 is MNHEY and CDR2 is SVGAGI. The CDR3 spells CASSYRPRGGSEQYF. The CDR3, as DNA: TGTGCCAGCAGTTACCGTCCCCGGGGCGGGAGCGAGCAGTACTTC.

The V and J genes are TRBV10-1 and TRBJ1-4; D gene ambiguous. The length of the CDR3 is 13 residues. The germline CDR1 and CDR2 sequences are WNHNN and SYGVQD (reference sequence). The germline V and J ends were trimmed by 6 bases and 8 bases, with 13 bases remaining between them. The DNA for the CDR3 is TGCGCCAGCAGGCGGACTGTTGGAGAAAAACTGTTTTTT. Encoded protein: CASRRTVGEKLFF.